This TCR beta chain was documented in a study of technical replicates of blood from a handful of donors. Repertoires were generated with immunoSEQ multiplex PCR, while TCRdb's copy carries only in-frame clones and drops some. The data show tens of thousands of clones, approximately 91% seen once. The J segment lost 4 bases and the V segment lost 1 base, leaving 0 bases of the junction unmatched. CDR1 and CDR2 (germline): SGHTA, FQGNSA. This CDR3 comprises 14 residues. Sequencing was done on a sample of PBMCs. The chain has TRBV7-2 and TRBJ1-2; TRBD1 aligns across 10 bases. The TCR sequence derives from a human donor in good health. Some clones in this sample may be carry-over from other donors' samples. CDR3 sequence reads: CASSLGTGGYGYTF. The CDR3 DNA follows: TGTGCCAGCAGCTTAGGGACAGGGGGCTATGGCTACACCTTC.